The source of this T cell receptor beta chain is a study of T cell repertoires in cytomegalovirus infection. Study background: A matching HLA type, together with CMV infection, was signaled by public TCR beta signatures. Study-level results: CMV-specific HLA-C-restricted TCR beta clonotypes dominated the ex vivo response.

Ten or more counts support this clonotype. The antigen remains unidentified. The germline V gene has CDR1 MNHNS and CDR2 SASEGT. Trimming removed 5 bases from V and 2 bases from J; junction bases left unmatched: 10. The CDR3 extends over 16 amino acids. Via MiXCR, TCRdb re-called the reads, giving one row per CDR3 protein. The table has 300,000 to 450,000 distinct CDR3 sequences, around 18% seen once; the top ten hold 8.5% to 10%. The sample comprised PBMCs. The clonotype originates from a human donor in good health (CMV status not recorded). Some clones in this sample may be carry-over from other donors' samples. The gene calls are TRBV6-1 and TRBJ2-3, with 7 bases matching TRBD1. The CDR3 loop reads CASSSGQYVSTDTQYF. CDR3 DNA: TGTGCCAGCAGTTCGGGACAGTACGTCTCCACAGATACGCAGTATTTT.